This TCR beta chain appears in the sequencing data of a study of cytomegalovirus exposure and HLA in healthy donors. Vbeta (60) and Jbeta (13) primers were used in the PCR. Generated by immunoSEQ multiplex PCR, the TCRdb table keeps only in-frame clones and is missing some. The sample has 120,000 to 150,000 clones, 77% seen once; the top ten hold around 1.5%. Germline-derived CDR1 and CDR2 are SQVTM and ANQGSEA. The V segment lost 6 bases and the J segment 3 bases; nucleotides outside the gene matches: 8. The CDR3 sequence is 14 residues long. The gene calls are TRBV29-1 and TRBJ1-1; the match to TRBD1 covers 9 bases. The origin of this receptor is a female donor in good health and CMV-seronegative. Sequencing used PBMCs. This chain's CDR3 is CSVTPGTGYTEAFF. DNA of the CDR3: TGCAGCGTGACCCCCGGGACAGGGTACACTGAAGCTTTCTTT.